This TCR beta chain was recorded in a study of human CD8 memory T cell subsets. General observations from the study: Estimated Chao1 values suggested that diversity was greater among stem-like memory T cells than among precursor exhausted T cells. For stem-like memory and precursor exhausted T cells, diversity was similarly high, which was not true of effector memory cells.

Total CD8+ T cells came from negative magnetic enrichment. UMI-labeled 5' RACE yielded the TCR beta libraries. Authors' methods: Every TCR beta library contained from about 2,700 to 20,000 functional CDR3 beta clonotypes. Reanalyzing the 5' RACE reads, TCRdb keeps one entry per CDR3 protein, without DNA. The V and J calls were determined by TCRdb, not by the authors. Its listing shows about 9,300 distinct CDR3 sequences. CDR3 length: 14 amino acids. CDR1 is LGHNA, CDR2 YSLEER, per germline. Note on this clonotype: Its antigen is not known.

The sample comprised CD8+ T cells from PBMCs. This receptor was identified in a human donor in good health. V is TRBV4-3 and J is TRBJ2-7. The CDR3 sequence: CASSQDQHGYEQYF.